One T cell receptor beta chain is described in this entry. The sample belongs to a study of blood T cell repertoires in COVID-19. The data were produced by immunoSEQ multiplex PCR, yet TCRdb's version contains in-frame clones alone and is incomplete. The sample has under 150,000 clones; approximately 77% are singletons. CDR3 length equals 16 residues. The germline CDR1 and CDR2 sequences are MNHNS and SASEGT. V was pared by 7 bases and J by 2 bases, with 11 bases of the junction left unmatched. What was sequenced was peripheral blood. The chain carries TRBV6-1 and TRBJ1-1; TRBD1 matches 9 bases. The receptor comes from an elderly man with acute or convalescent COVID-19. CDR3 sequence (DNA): TGTGCCAGCATTGACGGGACAGGGTATCTAAACACTGAAGCTTTCTTT. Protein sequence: CASIDGTGYLNTEAFF.